The TCR beta chain under discussion was sequenced for a study of cytomegalovirus exposure and HLA in healthy donors. Findings and caveats of the study: Most TCR sequences were rare, but some public TCRs occurred in many donors.

This clone was picked up one time. The antigen is unknown. Measured with immunoSEQ multiplex PCR; TCRdb has only the in-frame clones, and not every one. The table includes 300,000 to 450,000 clones, roughly 85% detected once. CDR3 length: 13 amino acids. The trim removed 5 bases at V and 7 bases at J, leaving 7 bases unmatched. CDR1 and CDR2 from the germline V gene are SEHNR and FQNEAQ (reference sequence). The sequenced sample was PBMCs. The chain carries TRBV7-9 and TRBJ2-5; the match to TRBD1 covers 7 bases. This TCR was recovered from a woman between 18 and 29 years old in good health and CMV-seronegative. The CDR3 DNA is TGTGCCAGCAGCCGGGACAGTGGAGGGACCCAGTACTTC. Amino acids: CASSRDSGGTQYF.